These 3 T cell receptor beta chains were all obtained from the same sample, sequenced in a study of Graves' ophthalmopathy and Graves' hyperthyroidism. Investigators amplified TCR beta CDR3 regions from RNA transcripts. Scientists carried out first-round RT-PCR using HTBI primers and then a second-round multiplex PCR. TCRdb reprocessed the multiplex PCR reads with MiXCR, giving one entry per CDR3 protein. This sample has hundreds of thousands of distinct CDR3 sequences, with 35% to 50% found just once. The material sequenced was peripheral blood. The receptors shown here come from an adult man with Graves' ophthalmopathy.

This clonotype occurred many times. The V call is TRBV7-3, the J call TRBJ2-5; 7 bases are a match to TRBD1. Looked up from germline, CDR1 is SGHTA and CDR2 is FQGTGA. The CDR3 contains 16 residues. Trimming took 4 bases from V and 2 from J; bases not matched to a gene: 10. The CDR3 region is CASSSKGGAVQETQYF. In DNA form, the CDR3 reads TGTGCCAGCAGCTCAAAAGGGGGCGCGGTACAAGAGACCCAGTACTTC. The whole variable domain, filled in from reference TRBV7-3 and TRBJ2-5, reads GAGVSQTPSNKVTEKGKYVELRCDPISGHTALYWYRQSLGQGPEFLIYFQGTGAADDSGLPNDRFFAVRPEGSVSTLKIQRTERGDSAVYLCASSSKGGAVQETQYFGPGTRLLVL.

Notes on this clonotype: A much larger clone differs by one base, so this may be a read error. In this CDR3 the conserved last residue, phenylalanine or tryptophan, is missing, so a read error is likely. This rearrangement joins TRBV4-3 to TRBJ2-5, with 8 positions matching TRBD2. V shed 3 bases and J 5 bases; nucleotides not matched to a gene: 17. This CDR3 is 18 amino acids long. Germline V CDR1 and CDR2: LGHNA, YSLEER. Here the CDR3 DNA reads TGCGCCAGCAGCCACCCCCTCCAAGGAGCGGGAGCTGGGGAGACCCAGTACCTC. It yields the protein CASSHPLQGAGAGETQYL.

This clonotype was detected many times. This chain links TRBV15 with TRBJ1-1; 8 positions match TRBD1. In germline, CDR1 is LNHNV, CDR2 YYDKDF (reference sequence). The junction had 5 bases not matched to a gene; V was cut back by 4 bases and J by 1 base. The length of the CDR3 is 15 residues. This CDR3 is CATSTRGRGNTEAFF. The CDR3 DNA reads TGTGCCACCAGCACCAGGGGGCGAGGGAACACTGAAGCTTTCTTT.